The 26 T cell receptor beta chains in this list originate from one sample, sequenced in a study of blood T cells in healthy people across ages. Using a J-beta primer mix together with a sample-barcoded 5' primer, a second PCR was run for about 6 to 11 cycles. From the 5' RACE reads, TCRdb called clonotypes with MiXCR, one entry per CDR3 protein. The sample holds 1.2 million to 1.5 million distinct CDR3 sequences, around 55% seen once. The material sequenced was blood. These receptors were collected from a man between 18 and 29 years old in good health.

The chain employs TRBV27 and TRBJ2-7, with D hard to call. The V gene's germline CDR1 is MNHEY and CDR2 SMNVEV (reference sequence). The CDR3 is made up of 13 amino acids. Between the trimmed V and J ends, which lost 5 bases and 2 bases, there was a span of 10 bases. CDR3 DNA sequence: TGTGCCAGCAGTGCCTTTGATGCCTACGAGCAGTACTTC. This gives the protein CASSAFDAYEQYF.

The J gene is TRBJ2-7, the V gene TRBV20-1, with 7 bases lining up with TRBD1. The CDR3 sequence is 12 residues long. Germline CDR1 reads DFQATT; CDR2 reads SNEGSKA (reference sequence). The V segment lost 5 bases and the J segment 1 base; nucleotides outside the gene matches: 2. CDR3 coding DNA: TGCAGTGCTGGGACAGAATCCTACGAGCAGTACTTC. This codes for CSAGTESYEQYF.

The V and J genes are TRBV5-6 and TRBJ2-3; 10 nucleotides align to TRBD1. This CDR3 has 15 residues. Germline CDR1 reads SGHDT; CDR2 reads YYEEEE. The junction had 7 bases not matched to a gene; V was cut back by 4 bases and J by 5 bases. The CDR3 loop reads CASSPEDRGGDTQYF. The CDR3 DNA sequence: TGTGCCAGCAGCCCCGAGGACAGGGGGGGAGATACGCAGTATTTT.

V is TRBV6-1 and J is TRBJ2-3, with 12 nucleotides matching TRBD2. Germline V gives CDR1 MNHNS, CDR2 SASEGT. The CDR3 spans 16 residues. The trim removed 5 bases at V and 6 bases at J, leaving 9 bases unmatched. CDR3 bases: TGTGCCAGCAGTATCGGACTAGCGGGGATATGGGATACGCAGTATTTT. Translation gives CASSIGLAGIWDTQYF.

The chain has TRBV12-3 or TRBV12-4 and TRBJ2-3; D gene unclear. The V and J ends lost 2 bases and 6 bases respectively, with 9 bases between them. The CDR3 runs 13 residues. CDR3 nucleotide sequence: TGTGCCAGCAGTTTACAGGCTTCGGATACGCAGTATTTT. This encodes CASSLQASDTQYF.

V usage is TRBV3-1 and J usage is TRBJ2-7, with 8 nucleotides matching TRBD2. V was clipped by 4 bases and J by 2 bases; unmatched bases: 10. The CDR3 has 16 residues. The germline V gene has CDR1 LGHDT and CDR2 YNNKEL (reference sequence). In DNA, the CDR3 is TGTGCCAGCAGCCGAACCCGGGAGGGACACACCTACGAGCAGTACTTC. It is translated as CASSRTREGHTYEQYF.

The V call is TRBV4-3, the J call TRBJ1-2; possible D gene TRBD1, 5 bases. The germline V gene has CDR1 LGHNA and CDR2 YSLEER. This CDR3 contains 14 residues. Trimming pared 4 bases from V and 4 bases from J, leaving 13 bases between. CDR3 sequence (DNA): TGCGCCAGCAGCCCCGTTGGGGGTGGCTATGGCTACACCTTC. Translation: CASSPVGGGYGYTF.

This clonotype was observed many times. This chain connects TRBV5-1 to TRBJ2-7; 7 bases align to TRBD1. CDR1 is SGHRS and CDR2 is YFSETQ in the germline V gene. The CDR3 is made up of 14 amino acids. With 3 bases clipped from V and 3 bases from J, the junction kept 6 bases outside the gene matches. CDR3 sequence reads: CASSSPGQNYEQYF. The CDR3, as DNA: TGCGCCAGCAGCTCTCCGGGACAGAACTACGAGCAGTACTTC.

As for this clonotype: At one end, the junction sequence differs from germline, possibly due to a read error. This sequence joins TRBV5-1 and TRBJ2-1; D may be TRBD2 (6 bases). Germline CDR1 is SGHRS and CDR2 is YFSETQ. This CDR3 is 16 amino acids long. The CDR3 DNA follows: TGTGCCAGCAGTTTATCAGGGAGGAGCTCCTACAATGAGCAGTTCTTC. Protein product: CASSLSGRSSYNEQFF.

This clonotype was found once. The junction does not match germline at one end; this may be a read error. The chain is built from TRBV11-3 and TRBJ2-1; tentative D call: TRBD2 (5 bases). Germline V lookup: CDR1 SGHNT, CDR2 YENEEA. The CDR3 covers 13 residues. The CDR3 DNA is TGTGCCAGCAGCCTAGACTACTCAGATGAGCAGTTCTTC. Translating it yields CASSLDYSDEQFF.

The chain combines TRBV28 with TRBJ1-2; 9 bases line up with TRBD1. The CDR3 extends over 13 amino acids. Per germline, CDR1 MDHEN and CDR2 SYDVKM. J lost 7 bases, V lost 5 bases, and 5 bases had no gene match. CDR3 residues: CASSGDRGGGYTF. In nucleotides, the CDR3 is TGTGCCAGCAGTGGTGACAGGGGGGGTGGCTACACCTTC.

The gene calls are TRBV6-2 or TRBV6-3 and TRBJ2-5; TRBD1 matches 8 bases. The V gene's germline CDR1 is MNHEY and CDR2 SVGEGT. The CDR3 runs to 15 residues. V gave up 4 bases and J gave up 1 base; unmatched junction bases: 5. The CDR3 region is CASSSGQGLQETQYF. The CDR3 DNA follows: TGTGCCAGCAGTTCCGGACAGGGCCTCCAAGAGACCCAGTACTTC.

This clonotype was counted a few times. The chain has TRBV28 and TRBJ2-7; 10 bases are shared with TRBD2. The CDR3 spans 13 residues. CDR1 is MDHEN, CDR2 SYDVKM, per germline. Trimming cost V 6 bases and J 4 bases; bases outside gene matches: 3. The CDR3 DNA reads TGTGCCAGCAGAACGGGACTAGCGTACGAGCAGTACTTC. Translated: CASRTGLAYEQYF.

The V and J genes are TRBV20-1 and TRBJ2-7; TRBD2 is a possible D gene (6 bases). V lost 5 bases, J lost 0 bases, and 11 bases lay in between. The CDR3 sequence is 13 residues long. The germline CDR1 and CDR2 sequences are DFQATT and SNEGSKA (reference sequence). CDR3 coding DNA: TGCAGTGCTTTTAGCGGAAACTCCTACGAGCAGTACTTC. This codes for CSAFSGNSYEQYF.

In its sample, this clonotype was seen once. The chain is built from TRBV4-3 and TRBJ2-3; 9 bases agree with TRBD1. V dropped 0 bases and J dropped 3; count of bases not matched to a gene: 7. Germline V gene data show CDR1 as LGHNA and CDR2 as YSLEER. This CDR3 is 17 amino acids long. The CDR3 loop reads CASSQEAVGQGTDTQYF. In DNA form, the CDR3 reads TGCGCCAGCAGCCAAGAGGCTGTGGGACAGGGTACAGATACGCAGTATTTT.

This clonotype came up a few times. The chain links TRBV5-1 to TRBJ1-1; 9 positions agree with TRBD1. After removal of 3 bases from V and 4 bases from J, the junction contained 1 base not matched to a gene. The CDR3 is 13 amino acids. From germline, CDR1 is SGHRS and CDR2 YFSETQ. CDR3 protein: CASSWGQGTEAFF. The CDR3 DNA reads TGCGCCAGCAGCTGGGGACAGGGCACTGAAGCTTTCTTT.

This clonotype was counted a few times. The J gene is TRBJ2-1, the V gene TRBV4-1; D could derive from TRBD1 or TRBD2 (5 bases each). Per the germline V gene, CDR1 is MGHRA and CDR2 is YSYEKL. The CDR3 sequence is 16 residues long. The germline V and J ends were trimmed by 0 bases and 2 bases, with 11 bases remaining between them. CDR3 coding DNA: TGCGCCAGCAGCCAAGAGGGACGGATGACCTACAATGAGCAGTTCTTC. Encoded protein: CASSQEGRMTYNEQFF.

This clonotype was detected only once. CDR3 sequence (DNA): TGTGCCAGCAGCTTATCTAGCGGGGAATTAGCGGGCAATGAGCAGTTCTTC. Translating it yields CASSLSSGELAGNEQFF. The chain is built from TRBV7-2 and TRBJ2-1; 9 bases fit TRBD2. CDR1 and CDR2 (germline): SGHTA, FQGNSA. Trimming took 2 bases from V and 6 from J; bases not matched to a gene: 11. This CDR3 has 17 amino acids.

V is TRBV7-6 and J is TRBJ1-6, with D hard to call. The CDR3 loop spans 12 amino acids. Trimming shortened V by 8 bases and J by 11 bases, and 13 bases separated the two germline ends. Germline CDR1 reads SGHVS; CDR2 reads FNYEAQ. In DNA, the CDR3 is TGTGCCAGCGCGAACCGGGTGGCACCCCTCCACTTT. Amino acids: CASANRVAPLHF.

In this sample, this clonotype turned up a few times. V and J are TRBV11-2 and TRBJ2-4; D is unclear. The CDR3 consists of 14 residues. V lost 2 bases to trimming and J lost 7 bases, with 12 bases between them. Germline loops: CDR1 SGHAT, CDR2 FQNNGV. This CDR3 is CASSLFRRGNIQYF. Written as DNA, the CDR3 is TGTGCCAGCAGCTTATTCCGTCGTGGTAACATTCAGTACTTC.

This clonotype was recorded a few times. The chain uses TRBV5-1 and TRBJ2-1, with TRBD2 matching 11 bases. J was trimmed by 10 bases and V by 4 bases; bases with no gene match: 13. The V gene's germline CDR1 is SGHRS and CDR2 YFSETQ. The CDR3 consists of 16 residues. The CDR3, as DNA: TGCGCCAGCAGCCTAAGACTAGCGGGAAACCGCGGGGAGCAGTTCTTC. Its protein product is CASSLRLAGNRGEQFF.

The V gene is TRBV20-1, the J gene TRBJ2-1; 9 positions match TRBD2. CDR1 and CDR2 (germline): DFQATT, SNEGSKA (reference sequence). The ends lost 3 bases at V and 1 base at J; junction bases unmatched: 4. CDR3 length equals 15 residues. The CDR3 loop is CSASRRGGSYNEQFF. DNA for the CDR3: TGCAGTGCTAGTAGGCGGGGGGGTTCCTACAATGAGCAGTTCTTC.

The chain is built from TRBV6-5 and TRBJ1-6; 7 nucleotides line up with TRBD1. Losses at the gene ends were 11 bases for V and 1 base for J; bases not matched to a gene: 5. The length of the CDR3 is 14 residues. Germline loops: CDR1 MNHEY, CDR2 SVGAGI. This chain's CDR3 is CASAGGSYNSPLHF. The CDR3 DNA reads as TGTGCCTCGGCAGGGGGTTCCTATAATTCACCCCTCCACTTT.

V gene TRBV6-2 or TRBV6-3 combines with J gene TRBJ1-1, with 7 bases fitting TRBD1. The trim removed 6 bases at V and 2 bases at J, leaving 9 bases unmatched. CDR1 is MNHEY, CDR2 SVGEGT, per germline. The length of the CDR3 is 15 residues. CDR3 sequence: CASSPYGTANTEAFF. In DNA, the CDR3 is TGTGCCAGCAGCCCCTATGGGACAGCAAACACTGAAGCTTTCTTT.

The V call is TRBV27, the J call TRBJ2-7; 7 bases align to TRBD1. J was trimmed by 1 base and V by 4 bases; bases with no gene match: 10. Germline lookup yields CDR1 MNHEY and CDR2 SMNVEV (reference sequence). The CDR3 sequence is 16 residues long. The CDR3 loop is CASSSYAPGQSYEQYF. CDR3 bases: TGTGCCAGCAGTTCGTACGCGCCGGGACAGTCCTACGAGCAGTACTTC.

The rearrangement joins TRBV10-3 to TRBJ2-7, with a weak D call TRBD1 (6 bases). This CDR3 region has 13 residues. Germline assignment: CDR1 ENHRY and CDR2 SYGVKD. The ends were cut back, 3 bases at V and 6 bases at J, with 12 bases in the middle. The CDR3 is CAISDLGASEQYF. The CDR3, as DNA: TGTGCCATCAGTGACCTGGGGGCAAGCGAGCAGTACTTC.